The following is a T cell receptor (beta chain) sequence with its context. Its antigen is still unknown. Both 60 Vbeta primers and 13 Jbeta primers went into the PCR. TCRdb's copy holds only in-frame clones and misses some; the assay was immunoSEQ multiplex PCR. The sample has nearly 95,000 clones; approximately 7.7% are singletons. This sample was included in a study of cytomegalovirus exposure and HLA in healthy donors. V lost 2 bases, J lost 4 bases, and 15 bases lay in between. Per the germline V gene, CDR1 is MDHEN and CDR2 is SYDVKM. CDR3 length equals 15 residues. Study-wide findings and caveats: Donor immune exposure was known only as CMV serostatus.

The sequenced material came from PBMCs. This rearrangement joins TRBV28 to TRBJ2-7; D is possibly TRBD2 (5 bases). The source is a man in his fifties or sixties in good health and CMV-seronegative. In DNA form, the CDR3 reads TGTGCCAGCAGTTTACCACCCAATTCGGGGTACGAGCAGTACTTC. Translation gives CASSLPPNSGYEQYF.